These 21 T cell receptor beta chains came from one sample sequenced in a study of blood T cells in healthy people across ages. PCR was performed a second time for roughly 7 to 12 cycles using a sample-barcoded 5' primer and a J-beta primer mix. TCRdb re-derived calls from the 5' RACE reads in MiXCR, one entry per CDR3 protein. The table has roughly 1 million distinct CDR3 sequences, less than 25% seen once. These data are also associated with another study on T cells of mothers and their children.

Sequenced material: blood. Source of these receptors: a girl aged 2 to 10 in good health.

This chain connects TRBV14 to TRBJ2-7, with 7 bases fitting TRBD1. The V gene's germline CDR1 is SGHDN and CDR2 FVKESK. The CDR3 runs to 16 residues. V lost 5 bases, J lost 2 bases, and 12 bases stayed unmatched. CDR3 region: CASSIRGTASPYEQYF. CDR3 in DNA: TGTGCCAGCAGCATAAGAGGGACAGCCAGTCCCTACGAGCAGTACTTC.

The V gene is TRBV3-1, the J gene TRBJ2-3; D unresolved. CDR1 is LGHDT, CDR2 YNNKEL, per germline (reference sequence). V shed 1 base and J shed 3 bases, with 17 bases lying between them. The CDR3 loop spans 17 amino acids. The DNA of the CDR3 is TGTGCCAGCAGCCAAGGTACAGACCCCTACTTGACAGATACGCAGTATTTT. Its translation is CASSQGTDPYLTDTQYF.

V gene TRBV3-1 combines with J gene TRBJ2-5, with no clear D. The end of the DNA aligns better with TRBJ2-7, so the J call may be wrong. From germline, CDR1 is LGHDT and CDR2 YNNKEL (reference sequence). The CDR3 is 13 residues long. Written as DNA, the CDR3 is TGTGCCAGCAGCCAACCCGACGGTTACGAGCAGTACTTC. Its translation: CASSQPDGYEQYF.

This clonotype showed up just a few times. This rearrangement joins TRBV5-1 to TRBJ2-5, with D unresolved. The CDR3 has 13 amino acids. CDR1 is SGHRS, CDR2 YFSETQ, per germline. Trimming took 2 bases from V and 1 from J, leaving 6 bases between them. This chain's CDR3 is CASSFLSQETQYF. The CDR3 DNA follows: TGCGCCAGCAGCTTCCTCTCCCAAGAGACCCAGTACTTC.

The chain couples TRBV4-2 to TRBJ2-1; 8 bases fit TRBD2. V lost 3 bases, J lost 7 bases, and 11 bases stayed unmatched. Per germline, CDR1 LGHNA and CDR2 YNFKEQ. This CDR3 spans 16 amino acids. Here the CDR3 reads CASSHPGLAVGNEQFF. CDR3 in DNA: TGTGCCAGCAGCCACCCCGGACTAGCTGTCGGTAATGAGCAGTTCTTC.

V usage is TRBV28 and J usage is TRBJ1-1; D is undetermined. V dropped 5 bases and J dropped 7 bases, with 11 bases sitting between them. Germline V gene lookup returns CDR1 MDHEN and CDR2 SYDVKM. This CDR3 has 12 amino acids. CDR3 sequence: CASSPSHSEAFF. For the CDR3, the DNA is TGTGCCAGCAGTCCCTCCCACAGTGAAGCTTTCTTT. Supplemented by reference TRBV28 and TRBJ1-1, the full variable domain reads DVKVTQSSRYLVKRTGEKVFLECVQDMDHENMFWYRQDPGLGLRLIYFSYDVKMKEKGDIPEGYSVSREKKERFSLILESASTNQTSMYLCASSPSHSEAFFGQGTRLTVV.

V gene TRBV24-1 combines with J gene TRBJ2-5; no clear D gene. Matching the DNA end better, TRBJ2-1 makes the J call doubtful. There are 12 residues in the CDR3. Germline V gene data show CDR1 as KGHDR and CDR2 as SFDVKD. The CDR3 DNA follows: TGTGCCACCAGTGATTTTGGTAGTGAGCAGTTCTTC. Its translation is CATSDFGSEQFF.

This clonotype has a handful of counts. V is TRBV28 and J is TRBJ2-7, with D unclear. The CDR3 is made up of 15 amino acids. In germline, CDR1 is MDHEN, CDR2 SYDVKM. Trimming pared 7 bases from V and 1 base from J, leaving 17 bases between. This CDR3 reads CASTPSLQDSYEQYF. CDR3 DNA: TGTGCCAGCACCCCAAGTCTCCAGGATTCCTACGAGCAGTACTTC.

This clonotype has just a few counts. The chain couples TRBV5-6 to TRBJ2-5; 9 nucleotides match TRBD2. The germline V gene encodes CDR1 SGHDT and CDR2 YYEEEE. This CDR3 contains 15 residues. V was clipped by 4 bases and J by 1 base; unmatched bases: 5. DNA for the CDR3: TGTGCCAGCAGCGAAGCGGGAGGACGCCAAGAGACCCAGTACTTC. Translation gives CASSEAGGRQETQYF.

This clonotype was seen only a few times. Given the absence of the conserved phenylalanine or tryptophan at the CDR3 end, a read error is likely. CDR3 nucleotides: TGTGCCTTGTCCCCACTACAGGGCGATGGCTACACCTTA. Encoded protein: CALSPLQGDGYTL. The chain uses TRBV12-3 or TRBV12-4 and TRBJ1-2; D perhaps matches TRBD1 (6 bases). The V gene lost 11 bases and the J gene lost 6 bases, with 19 bases spanning the gap. There are 13 residues in the CDR3.

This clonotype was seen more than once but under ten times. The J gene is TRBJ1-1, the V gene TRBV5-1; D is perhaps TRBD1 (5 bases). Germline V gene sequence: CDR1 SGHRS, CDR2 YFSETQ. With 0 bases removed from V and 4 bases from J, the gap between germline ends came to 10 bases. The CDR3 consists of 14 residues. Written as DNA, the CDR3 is TGCGCCAGCAGCTTGGCCGTCGGGGGCACTGAAGCTTTCTTT. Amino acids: CASSLAVGGTEAFF.

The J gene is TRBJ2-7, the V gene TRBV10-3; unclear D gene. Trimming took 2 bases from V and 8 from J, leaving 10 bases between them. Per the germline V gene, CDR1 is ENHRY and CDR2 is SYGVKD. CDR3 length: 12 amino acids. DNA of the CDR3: TGTGCCATCAGTGAGGGCCTTGGAAAGCAGTACTTC. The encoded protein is CAISEGLGKQYF.

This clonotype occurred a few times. This CDR3 reads CASSHPWGAPEDEKLFF. CDR3 in DNA: TGCGCCAGCAGCCACCCCTGGGGGGCCCCGGAGGATGAAAAACTGTTTTTT. The chain is built from TRBV4-1 and TRBJ1-4; weak D call: TRBD1 (6 bases). Germline lookup yields CDR1 MGHRA and CDR2 YSYEKL. The V end was cut by 3 bases, the J end by 6 bases, with 20 bases between. This CDR3 comprises 17 residues.

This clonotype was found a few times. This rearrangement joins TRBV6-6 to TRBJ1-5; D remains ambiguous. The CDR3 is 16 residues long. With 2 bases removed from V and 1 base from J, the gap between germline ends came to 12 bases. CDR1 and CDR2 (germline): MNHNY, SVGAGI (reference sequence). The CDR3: CASSYLPGVSNQPQHF. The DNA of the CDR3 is TGTGCCAGCAGTTACCTTCCTGGTGTGAGCAATCAGCCCCAGCATTTT.

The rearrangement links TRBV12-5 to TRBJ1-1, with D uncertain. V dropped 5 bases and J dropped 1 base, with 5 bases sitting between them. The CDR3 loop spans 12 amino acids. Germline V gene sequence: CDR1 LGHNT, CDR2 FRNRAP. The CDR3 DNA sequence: TGTGCTAGTGGTCGACAGAACACTGAAGCTTTCTTT. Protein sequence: CASGRQNTEAFF.

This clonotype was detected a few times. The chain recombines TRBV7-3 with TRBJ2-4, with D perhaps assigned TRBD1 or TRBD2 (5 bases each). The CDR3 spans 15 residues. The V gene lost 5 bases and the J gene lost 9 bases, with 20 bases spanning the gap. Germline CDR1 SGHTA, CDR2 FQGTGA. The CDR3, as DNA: TGTGCCAGCAGCGTCGACTCCCGCCCTGGGGGCATTCAGTACTTC. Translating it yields CASSVDSRPGGIQYF.

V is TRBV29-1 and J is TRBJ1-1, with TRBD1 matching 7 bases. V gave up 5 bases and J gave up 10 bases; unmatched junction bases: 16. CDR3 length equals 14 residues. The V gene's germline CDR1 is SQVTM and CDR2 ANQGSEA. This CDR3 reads CSVPSVQGVGGAFF. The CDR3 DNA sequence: TGCAGCGTTCCTTCCGTGCAGGGGGTGGGTGGAGCTTTCTTT.

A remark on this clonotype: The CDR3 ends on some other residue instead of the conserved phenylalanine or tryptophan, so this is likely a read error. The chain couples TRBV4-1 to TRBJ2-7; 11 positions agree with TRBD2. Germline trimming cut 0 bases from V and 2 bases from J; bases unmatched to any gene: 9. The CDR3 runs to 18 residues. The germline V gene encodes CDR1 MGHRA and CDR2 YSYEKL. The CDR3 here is CASSQEPWVAGGTYEQYY. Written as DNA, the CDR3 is TGCGCCAGCAGCCAAGAGCCATGGGTAGCGGGAGGGACCTACGAGCAGTACTAC.

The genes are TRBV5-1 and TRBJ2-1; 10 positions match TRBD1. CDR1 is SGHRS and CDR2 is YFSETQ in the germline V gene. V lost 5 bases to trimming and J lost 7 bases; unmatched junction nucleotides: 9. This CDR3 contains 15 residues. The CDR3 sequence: CASRYGTGERNEQFF. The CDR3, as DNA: TGCGCCAGCAGATATGGGACAGGGGAACGGAATGAGCAGTTCTTC.

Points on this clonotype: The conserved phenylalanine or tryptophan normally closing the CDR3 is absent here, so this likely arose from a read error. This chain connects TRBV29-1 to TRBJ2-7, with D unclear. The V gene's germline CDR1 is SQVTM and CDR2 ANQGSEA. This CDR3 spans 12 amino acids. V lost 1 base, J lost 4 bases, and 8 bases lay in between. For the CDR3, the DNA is TGCAGCGTTGAAGGACAACCTTACGAGCAGTACCTC. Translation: CSVEGQPYEQYL.

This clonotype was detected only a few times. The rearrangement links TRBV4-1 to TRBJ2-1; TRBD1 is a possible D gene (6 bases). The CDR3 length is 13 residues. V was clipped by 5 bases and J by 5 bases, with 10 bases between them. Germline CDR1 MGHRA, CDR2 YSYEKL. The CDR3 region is CASSETGNNEQFF. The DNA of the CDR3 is TGCGCCAGCAGCGAGACAGGAAACAATGAGCAGTTCTTC.